These T cell receptor beta chains were read from a single sample in a study of technical replicates of blood from a handful of donors. The data were produced by immunoSEQ multiplex PCR, yet TCRdb's version contains in-frame clones alone and is incomplete. The sample shows about 85,000 clones, just under 95% of them seen only once. Specimen: T cells isolated from PBMCs. All receptors derive from a human donor in good health. CDR3s include the opening cysteine and the closing phenylalanine or tryptophan. The D gene is left open where the match is weak. Only part of the rows carry a size: once, few, many, or a class if the clone is expanded.

d_gene: TRBD2
j_gene: TRBJ2-7
v_gene: TRBV7-9
abundance: once
CDR3aa: CASSLSAASGTYEQYF
CDR3nt: TGTGCCAGCAGCTTATCGGCCGCTAGCGGAACCTACGAGCAGTACTTC

d_gene: TRBD2
j_gene: TRBJ2-7
v_gene: TRBV7-8
abundance: .
CDR3aa: CASSPRLAGASEQYF
CDR3nt: TGTGCCAGCAGCCCGCGACTAGCGGGAGCCAGCGAGCAGTACTTC

d_gene: TRBD2
j_gene: TRBJ2-7
v_gene: TRBV7-9
abundance: .
CDR3aa: CASSFPPSLLAADYEQYF
CDR3nt: TGTGCCAGCAGCTTTCCCCCCTCCCTGCTAGCGGCGGATTACGAGCAGTACTTC

d_gene: .
j_gene: TRBJ1-5
v_gene: TRBV6-5
abundance: .
CDR3aa: CASSRDRSNQPQHF
CDR3nt: TGTGCCAGCAGCCGCGACAGGTCCAATCAGCCCCAGCATTTT

d_gene: .
j_gene: TRBJ2-2
v_gene: TRBV4-1
abundance: .
CDR3aa: CASSQERFRGTGELFF
CDR3nt: TGCGCCAGCAGCCAAGAGCGTTTCAGGGGAACCGGGGAGCTGTTTTTT

d_gene: .
j_gene: TRBJ2-7
v_gene: TRBV21-1
abundance: .
CDR3aa: CASTPRDSYEQYF
CDR3nt: TGTGCCAGCACCCCGAGGGACTCCTACGAGCAGTACTTC

d_gene: TRBD2
j_gene: TRBJ2-3
v_gene: TRBV28
abundance: .
CDR3aa: CASSLRGRAPDTQYF
CDR3nt: TGTGCCAGCAGTTTGCGGGGGAGGGCTCCAGATACGCAGTATTTT

d_gene: .
j_gene: TRBJ2-5
v_gene: TRBV6-5
abundance: .
CDR3aa: CASSRGTEEETQYF
CDR3nt: TGTGCCAGCAGCCGAGGAACGGAGGAAGAGACCCAGTACTTC

d_gene: TRBD1
j_gene: TRBJ1-6
v_gene: TRBV5-1
abundance: .
CDR3aa: CASSFRDRDNSPLHF
CDR3nt: TGCGCCAGCAGCTTCAGGGACAGGGACAATTCACCCCTCCACTTT

d_gene: TRBD2
j_gene: TRBJ2-5
v_gene: TRBV4-2
abundance: .
CDR3aa: CASSQRGLADSRETQYF
CDR3nt: TGTGCCAGCAGCCAAAGGGGACTAGCGGACTCCAGGGAGACCCAGTACTTC

d_gene: .
j_gene: TRBJ2-3
v_gene: TRBV7-6
abundance: .
CDR3aa: CASSPPTDTQYF
CDR3nt: TGTGCCAGCAGCCCTCCTACAGATACGCAGTATTTT

d_gene: .
j_gene: TRBJ2-7
v_gene: TRBV5-1
abundance: .
CDR3aa: CASSVTGQTSYEQYF
CDR3nt: TGCGCCAGCAGCGTGACAGGCCAAACCTCCTACGAGCAGTACTTC

d_gene: .
j_gene: TRBJ2-5
v_gene: TRBV5-6
abundance: .
CDR3aa: CASSLARLRQETQYF
CDR3nt: TGTGCCAGCAGCTTGGCCCGTCTCAGACAAGAGACCCAGTACTTC